The next 30 T cell receptor beta chains were all read from a single sample in a study of vaccination and CD4 T cells after COVID-19. Antigens of these TCRs are unknown. Treatment specified: approximately 10-day PBMC culture with coronavirus spike peptide pools or control peptides (ViraFEST assay). Oncomine TCR Beta short-read sequencing was applied to DNA from cultured CD4+ T cells. Each CDR3 protein is one row after TCRdb ran MiXCR on the PCR reads. The sample has some 21,000 distinct CDR3 sequences, around 40% seen once. Sample: CD4+ T cells from blood, cultured in vitro, taken before SARS-CoV-2 vaccination. These receptors were obtained from a human donor who had recovered from COVID-19.

The table lists this clonotype with a few counts. CDR3 nucleotide sequence: TGTGCCAGCAGTTACTCTTCCCAGGGGTCAGAGACCCAGTACTTC. Its translation is CASSYSSQGSETQYF. The chain employs TRBV6-5 and TRBJ2-5; possible D gene TRBD1, 6 bases. The CDR3 consists of 15 residues. Germline-derived CDR1 and CDR2 are MNHEY and SVGAGI. The V end lost 0 bases, the J end lost 4 bases, and 12 bases lay between the germline ends.

The chain links TRBV11-3 to TRBJ1-3, with a weak D call TRBD1 (5 bases). The germline gives CDR1 SGHNT, CDR2 YENEEA. V shed 0 bases and J shed 0 bases, with 12 bases lying between them. There are 17 residues in the CDR3. CDR3 residues: CASSLDLWGSSGNTIYF. CDR3 in DNA: TGTGCCAGCAGCTTAGATCTGTGGGGGAGCTCTGGAAACACCATATATTTT. The full variable domain, rest sourced from reference TRBV11-3 and TRBJ1-3, is EAGVVQSPRYKIIEKKQPVAFWCNPISGHNTLYWYLQNLGQGPELLIRYENEEAVDDSQLPKDRFSAERLKGVDSTLKIQPAELGDSAVYLCASSLDLWGSSGNTIYFGEGSWLTVV.

V is TRBV7-2 and J is TRBJ1-2; 9 nucleotides line up with TRBD1. J gave up 4 bases and V 5 bases, and 5 bases lay outside the gene matches. CDR3 length equals 14 residues. The germline gives CDR1 SGHTA, CDR2 FQGNSA. CDR3 region: CASSAGTGRYGYTF. The CDR3 DNA follows: TGTGCCAGCAGCGCCGGGACAGGGCGCTATGGCTACACCTTC.

V is TRBV11-2 and J is TRBJ1-5, with TRBD1 matching over 7 bases. The CDR3 runs 16 residues. V was clipped by 5 bases and J by 1 base; unmatched bases: 8. Germline V gives CDR1 SGHAT, CDR2 FQNNGV. The CDR3 loop is CASSTGTASSNQPQHF. The CDR3 nucleotides are TGTGCCAGCAGCACCGGGACAGCATCGAGCAATCAGCCCCAGCATTTT.

V and J are TRBV7-2 and TRBJ1-6; tentative D call: TRBD1 (6 bases). Germline assignment: CDR1 SGHTA and CDR2 FQGNSA. Trimming took off 5 bases at V and 6 bases at J, with 11 bases between the two ends. This CDR3 has 14 residues. CDR3 protein: CASSPQQGNSPLHF. The CDR3 coding sequence is TGTGCCAGCAGCCCGCAACAGGGTAATTCACCCCTCCACTTT. Drawing the rest from reference TRBV7-2 and TRBJ1-6, the complete variable domain is GAGVSQSPSNKVTEKGKDVELRCDPISGHTALYWYRQSLGQGLEFLIYFQGNSAPDKSGLPSDRFSAERTGGSVSTLTIQRTQQEDSAVYLCASSPQQGNSPLHFGNGTRLTVT.

The chain joins TRBV7-2 to TRBJ2-1; maybe TRBD2 (7 bases). CDR3 length equals 16 residues. Trimming left V 5 bases short and J 7 bases short, with 21 bases between. Looked up from germline, CDR1 is SGHTA and CDR2 is FQGNSA. This CDR3 is CASSRGPLNSGNEQFF. CDR3 DNA sequence: TGTGCCAGCAGCCGGGGGCCTCTGAATAGCGGGAATGAGCAGTTCTTC.

The rearrangement joins TRBV6-8 to TRBJ1-5; no clear D. The V end lost 2 bases, the J end lost 6 bases, and 8 bases lay between the germline ends. The CDR3 totals 13 residues. CDR1 is MNHGY, CDR2 SAAAGT, per germline. The CDR3 is CASSYPRCQPQHF. CDR3 DNA: TGTGCCAGCAGTTACCCACGATGTCAGCCCCAGCATTTT.

The CDR3 DNA reads as TGTGCCAGCAGCGCAGGGTCTAGCACAGATACGCAGTATTTT. It yields the protein CASSAGSSTDTQYF. This chain links TRBV11-3 with TRBJ2-3; possible D gene TRBD1, 5 bases. This CDR3 has 14 amino acids. Per germline, CDR1 SGHNT and CDR2 YENEEA. The V end lost 5 bases, the J end lost 0 bases, and 9 bases lay between the germline ends.

V and J are TRBV7-2 and TRBJ2-5, with no clear D. The CDR3 contains 15 residues. Germline CDR1 is SGHTA and CDR2 is FQGNSA. Trimming stripped 0 bases from V and 1 base from J, with 9 bases between. The DNA of the CDR3 is TGTGCCAGCAGCTTAGCGCTAAGTGTCCAAGAGACCCAGTACTTC. It encodes CASSLALSVQETQYF. Drawing the rest from reference TRBV7-2 and TRBJ2-5, the complete variable domain is GAGVSQSPSNKVTEKGKDVELRCDPISGHTALYWYRQSLGQGLEFLIYFQGNSAPDKSGLPSDRFSAERTGGSVSTLTIQRTQQEDSAVYLCASSLALSVQETQYFGPGTRLLVL.

This chain joins TRBV5-6 and TRBJ1-1; TRBD1 is a possible D gene (6 bases). Germline CDR1 SGHDT, CDR2 YYEEEE. V lost 4 bases to trimming and J lost 6 bases, with 25 bases between them. CDR3 length equals 17 residues. The CDR3 loop reads CASSHRGRGPSRAEAFF. The CDR3 nucleotides read TGTGCCAGCAGCCATAGGGGCAGGGGCCCATCCAGGGCTGAAGCTTTCTTT.

This sequence joins TRBV12-3 or TRBV12-4 and TRBJ2-3; 10 bases map to TRBD2. After removal of 3 bases from V and 0 bases from J, the junction contained 6 bases not matched to a gene. CDR3 size: 17 residues. As DNA, the CDR3 is TGTGCCAGCAGTTTTGGGCTAGCGGGGGTAAGCACAGATACGCAGTATTTT. It specifies CASSFGLAGVSTDTQYF.

This clonotype was seen only once. This chain joins TRBV12-3 or TRBV12-4 and TRBJ1-5, with D unresolved. Trimming left V 3 bases short and J 4 bases short, with 13 bases between. This CDR3 has 15 residues. CDR3 sequence reads: CASSFGGFGNQPQHF. CDR3 DNA sequence: TGTGCCAGCAGTTTCGGAGGGTTTGGGAATCAGCCCCAGCATTTT.

The genes are TRBV11-2 and TRBJ1-2, with TRBD1 identical over 8 bases. Germline trimming cut 0 bases from V and 7 bases from J; bases unmatched to any gene: 10. There are 16 residues in the CDR3. Looked up from germline, CDR1 is SGHAT and CDR2 is FQNNGV. CDR3 sequence (DNA): TGTGCCAGCAGCTTAGATGGGACAGGAGGTTCGCGTGGCTACACCTTC. This sequence encodes CASSLDGTGGSRGYTF.

The chain employs TRBV6-2 or TRBV6-3 and TRBJ2-1; the match to TRBD2 covers 12 bases. The germline gives CDR1 MNHEY, CDR2 SVGEGT. The CDR3 totals 18 residues. The junction had 5 bases not matched to a gene; V was cut back by 0 bases and J by 2 bases. CDR3 amino acids: CASSYSRTSGTTYNEQFF. In DNA, the CDR3 is TGTGCCAGCAGTTACTCGCGGACTAGCGGGACGACCTACAATGAGCAGTTCTTC.

This sequence joins TRBV21-1 and TRBJ1-5; the D segment call TRBD1 is taken from the table without a DNA check. TRBV21-1 is noted as a pseudogene. The CDR3 contains 19 residues. The CDR3 protein is CASSVYSMFRGRRGQPQHF. The CDR3 region has the DNA TGTGCCAGCAGCGTATATTCTATGTTCAGGGGGCGAAGGGGTCAGCCCCAGCATTTT.

This clonotype was counted between two and nine times. The gene calls are TRBV7-4 and TRBJ2-5; TRBD1 is a possible D gene (6 bases). The CDR3 consists of 13 residues. Germline lookup yields CDR1 SGHVT and CDR2 SQSDAQ. Deletions cut 11 bases from V and 1 base from J, with 14 bases between. Here the CDR3 reads CALRDILQETQYF. For the CDR3, the DNA is TGTGCCCTCAGGGACATCCTCCAAGAGACCCAGTACTTC. The entire variable domain, with the rest obtained from reference TRBV7-4 and TRBJ2-5, is as follows: GAGVSQSPRYKVAKRGRDVALRCDSISGHVTLYWYRQTLGQGSEVLTYSQSDAQRDKSGRPSGRFSAERPERSVSTLKIQRTEQGDSAVYLCALRDILQETQYFGPGTRLLVL.

The rearrangement links TRBV20-1 to TRBJ1-6; D unclear. The CDR3 consists of 17 residues. Trimming stripped 1 base from V and 7 bases from J, with 20 bases between. CDR1 and CDR2 from the germline V gene are DFQATT and SNEGSKA (reference sequence). This chain's CDR3 is CSARAAGSAHSNSPLHF. The DNA of the CDR3 is TGCAGTGCTAGAGCGGCGGGCAGCGCACATTCAAATTCACCCCTCCACTTT.

The CDR3 sequence is CSGGGQGGITEAFF. The CDR3 DNA sequence: TGCAGCGGCGGAGGGCAGGGAGGGATCACTGAAGCTTTCTTT. The chain carries TRBV29-1 and TRBJ1-1, with a weak D call TRBD1 (5 bases). The CDR3 has 14 residues. The V gene lost 7 bases and the J gene lost 4 bases, with 19 bases spanning the gap. Germline V lookup: CDR1 SQVTM, CDR2 ANQGSEA.

This sequence joins TRBV5-1 and TRBJ2-7; TRBD2 aligns across 10 bases. Germline CDR1 is SGHRS and CDR2 is YFSETQ. V lost 4 bases, J lost 3 bases, and 4 bases stayed unmatched. The length of the CDR3 is 14 residues. The CDR3 nucleotides read TGCGCCAGCAGCCATGGGACTAGCGACTACGAGCAGTACTTC. It yields the protein CASSHGTSDYEQYF.

This clonotype was counted a few times. The genes are TRBV20-1 and TRBJ1-5; 12 positions match TRBD1. V lost 0 bases, J lost 7 bases, and 7 bases stayed unmatched. This CDR3 is built from 16 residues. Germline V CDR1 and CDR2: DFQATT, SNEGSKA (reference sequence). DNA for the CDR3: TGCAGTGCTAGAGATGGCGGGACAGGGGGCGACCAGCCCCAGCATTTT. Translating it yields CSARDGGTGGDQPQHF.

This clonotype was seen once. The CDR3 loop is CASRGSSTDTQYF. The CDR3 DNA reads TGTGCCAGCAGAGGCTCCAGCACAGATACGCAGTATTTT. The chain carries TRBV11-3 and TRBJ2-3; D is uncertain. Trimming left V 6 bases short and J 0 bases short, with 7 bases between. CDR1 and CDR2 (germline): SGHNT, YENEEA. The CDR3 is 13 amino acids.

This clonotype was picked up a small number of times. The rearrangement uses TRBV25-1 and TRBJ1-1; D is uncertain. Looked up from germline, CDR1 is MGHDK and CDR2 is SYGVNS. Trimming took 3 bases from V and 1 from J, leaving 15 bases between them. This CDR3 contains 16 residues. The CDR3 loop is CASSDTVNLANTEAFF. Here the CDR3 DNA reads TGTGCCAGCAGTGATACGGTCAATCTTGCGAACACTGAAGCTTTCTTT.

V gene TRBV7-3 combines with J gene TRBJ2-2; D perhaps matches TRBD1 (6 bases). Per germline, CDR1 SGHTA and CDR2 FQGTGA. The ends were cut back, 1 base at V and 4 bases at J, with 13 bases in the middle. This CDR3 is 16 amino acids long. The CDR3, as DNA: TGTGCCAGCAGCTTAATTTCAGGGGCGGTCACCGGGGAGCTGTTTTTT. This sequence encodes CASSLISGAVTGELFF.

CDR3 loop: CASSLARGVYGYTF. Written as DNA, the CDR3 is TGCGCCAGCAGCTTGGCAAGGGGAGTCTATGGCTACACCTTC. This chain links TRBV5-1 with TRBJ1-2; tentatively, D is TRBD1 (5 bases). Deletions cut 0 bases from V and 4 bases from J, with 10 bases between. CDR1 and CDR2 from the germline V gene are SGHRS and YFSETQ. The CDR3 totals 14 residues.

This clonotype has only a few counts. The CDR3 is CATQHNHHRDITNFNQPQHF. As DNA, the CDR3 is TGTGCCACACAACACAACCACCACAGGGACATCACAAACTTCAATCAGCCCCAGCATTTT. The V and J genes are TRBV7-2 and TRBJ1-5, with D perhaps TRBD1 (6 bases). V was pared by 10 bases and J by 3 bases, with 34 bases between. The germline V gene has CDR1 SGHTA and CDR2 FQGNSA. The CDR3 covers 20 residues.

This clonotype has only a few counts. The rearrangement links TRBV6-2 or TRBV6-3 to TRBJ1-2; no clear D. Trimming left V 4 bases short and J 8 bases short, with 8 bases between. Per germline, CDR1 MNHEY and CDR2 SVGEGT. The CDR3 is 11 residues long. CDR3 protein: CASSSLGGYTF. The CDR3 nucleotides read TGTGCCAGCAGTTCCCTCGGGGGCTACACCTTC.

The genes are TRBV4-1 and TRBJ1-1; maybe TRBD1 (5 bases). The CDR3 spans 15 residues. Trimming took off 4 bases at V and 1 base at J, with 13 bases between the two ends. Germline V lookup: CDR1 MGHRA, CDR2 YSYEKL. CDR3 loop: CASSPGLGANTEAFF. The DNA of the CDR3 is TGCGCCAGCAGCCCTGGTTTAGGGGCGAACACTGAAGCTTTCTTT.

This clonotype occurred a few times. V gene TRBV20-1 combines with J gene TRBJ2-5; 12 bases are a match to TRBD2. Germline V gene sequence: CDR1 DFQATT, CDR2 SNEGSKA (reference sequence). CDR3 length: 15 amino acids. The V segment lost 0 bases and the J segment 4 bases; nucleotides outside the gene matches: 3. In DNA form, the CDR3 reads TGCAGTGCTAGAGATCGGACTAGCGGGGTAGAGACCCAGTACTTC. Translation: CSARDRTSGVETQYF.

The rearrangement uses TRBV7-9 and TRBJ1-1; a possible D gene is TRBD1 (5 bases). This CDR3 has 14 residues. V dropped 1 base and J dropped 5 bases, with 11 bases sitting between them. Germline V gene sequence: CDR1 SEHNR, CDR2 FQNEAQ (reference sequence). The CDR3 sequence: CASSLDPGRTEAFF. The CDR3 DNA reads as TGTGCCAGCAGCTTAGACCCAGGGAGGACTGAAGCTTTCTTT.

This sequence joins TRBV20-1 and TRBJ2-7; D might be TRBD1 or TRBD2, each matching 5 bases. This CDR3 comprises 15 residues. From germline, CDR1 is DFQATT and CDR2 SNEGSKA (reference sequence). Trimming cost V 0 bases and J 3 bases, with 15 bases left between them. Written as DNA, the CDR3 is TGCAGTGCTAGAGATCTTTCCGGGGCGGTCTACGAGCAGTACTTC. Translated: CSARDLSGAVYEQYF.